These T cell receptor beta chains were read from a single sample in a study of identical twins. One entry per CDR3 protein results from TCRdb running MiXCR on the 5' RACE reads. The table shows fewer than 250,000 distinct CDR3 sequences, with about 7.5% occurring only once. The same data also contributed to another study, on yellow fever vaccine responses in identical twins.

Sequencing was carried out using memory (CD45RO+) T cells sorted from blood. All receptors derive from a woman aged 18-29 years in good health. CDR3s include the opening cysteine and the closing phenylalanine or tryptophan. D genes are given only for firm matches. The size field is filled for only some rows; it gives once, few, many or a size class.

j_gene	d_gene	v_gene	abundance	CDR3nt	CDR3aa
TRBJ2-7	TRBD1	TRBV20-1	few	TGCAGTGCTCCGGGACAGTCAGGGTACGAGCAGTACTTC	CSAPGQSGYEQYF
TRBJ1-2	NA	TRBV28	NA	TGTGCCAGCAGTTCCGGGGGTCGGGGCTACACCTTC	CASSSGGRGYTF
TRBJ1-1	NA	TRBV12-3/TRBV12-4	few	TGTGCCAGCAGTTTCAGGGTGGGGAACACTGAAGCTTTCTTT	CASSFRVGNTEAFF
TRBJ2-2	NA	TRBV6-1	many	TGTGCCAGCAGCCGAAGACTGAACACCGGGGAGCTGTTTTTT	CASSRRLNTGELFF
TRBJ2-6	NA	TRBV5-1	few	TGCGCCAGCCTGCCTGGGGCTGGGTCTGGGGCCAACGTCCTGACTTTC	CASLPGAGSGANVLTF
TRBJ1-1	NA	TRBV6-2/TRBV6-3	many	TGTGCCAGCAGTTACCGCGGTCAGAACACTGAAGCTTTCTTT	CASSYRGQNTEAFF
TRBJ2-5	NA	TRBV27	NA	TGTGCCAGTCGTGCGGGGGCCGAAGAGACCCAGTACTTC	CASRAGAEETQYF
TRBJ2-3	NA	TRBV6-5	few	TGTGCCAGCAGTTACACCACAGGAGCGGCAAGCACAGATACGCAGTATTTT	CASSYTTGAASTDTQYF
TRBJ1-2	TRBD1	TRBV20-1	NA	TGCAGCCAGGGGGACTATGGCTACACCTTC	CSQGDYGYTF
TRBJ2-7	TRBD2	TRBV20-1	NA	TGCAGTGCTTCCTCACGTCCCGGGCTAGCGGGGCCCTACGAGCAGTACTTC	CSASSRPGLAGPYEQYF
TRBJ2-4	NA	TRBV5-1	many	TGCGCCAGCAGCTTGGTTTCGAACATTCAGTACTTC	CASSLVSNIQYF
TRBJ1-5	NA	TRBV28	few	TGTGCCAGCAGTTTAGCCGAGCTCCAGCATTTT	CASSLAELQHF
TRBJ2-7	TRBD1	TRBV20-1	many	TGCAGTGCTATGCGTCCGACAGGGGCCTACGAGCAGTACTTC	CSAMRPTGAYEQYF
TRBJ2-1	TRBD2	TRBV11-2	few	TGTGCCAGCAGTTACATAACCGGGACTAGCCCGCTGAATGAGCAGTTCTTC	CASSYITGTSPLNEQFF
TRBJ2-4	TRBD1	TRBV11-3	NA	TGTGCCAGCAGCTTATCGGACAGGAAGAAGGGTGGAGGCATTCAGTACTTC	CASSLSDRKKGGGIQYF
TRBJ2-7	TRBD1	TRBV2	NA	TGTGCCAGCAGTAGGACAGGGGCCTACGAGCAGTACTTC	CASSRTGAYEQYF
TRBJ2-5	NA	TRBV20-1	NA	TGCAGTGCTAGTCTTGGAGAGGAGAGAGAGACCCAGTACTTC	CSASLGEERETQYF
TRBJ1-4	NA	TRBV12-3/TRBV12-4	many	TGTGCCAGCAGTTTAGACGGCCTATTAGGAGAACTGTTTTTT	CASSLDGLLGELFF
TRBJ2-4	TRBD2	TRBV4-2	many	TGTGCCAGCAGCCCTAGCGGGCTAGCCAAAAACATTCAGTACTTC	CASSPSGLAKNIQYF
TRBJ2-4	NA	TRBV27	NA	TGTGCCAGCAGTTTCTCGTCCAAAAACATTCAGTACTTC	CASSFSSKNIQYF
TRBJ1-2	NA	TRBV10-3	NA	TGTGCCATCAGTACAGGGAACTATGGCTACACCTTC	CAISTGNYGYTF
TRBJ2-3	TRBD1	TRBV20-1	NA	TGCAGTGCTACGGGACAGGGGTGGACAGATACGCAGTATTTT	CSATGQGWTDTQYF
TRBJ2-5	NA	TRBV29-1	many	TGCAGCGTTACCCCGAAAGAGACCCAGTACTTC	CSVTPKETQYF
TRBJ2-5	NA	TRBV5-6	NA	TGTGCCAGCAGCTTGTGGGCAGCCCCCCAAGAGACCCAGTACTTC	CASSLWAAPQETQYF
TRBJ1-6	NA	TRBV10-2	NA	TGCGCCAGCAGTGAGGGTACTTCACCCCTCCACTTT	CASSEGTSPLHF
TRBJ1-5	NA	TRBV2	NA	TGTGCCACCTCCCCTGAAAATAGCAATCAGCCCCAGCATTTT	CATSPENSNQPQHF
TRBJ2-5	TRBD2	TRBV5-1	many	TGCGCCAGCAGCTCAGGACTAGGAGAGACCCAGTACTTC	CASSSGLGETQYF
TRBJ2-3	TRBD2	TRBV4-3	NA	TGCGCCAGCAGCCATTTAGTAGGGCTAGCGGGAAGTTTAGATACGCAGTATTTT	CASSHLVGLAGSLDTQYF